Reported below is one TCR beta chain. The germline V gene has CDR1 LNHDA and CDR2 SQIVND (reference sequence). The CDR3 runs 14 residues. With V trimmed by 3 bases and J by 7 bases, 8 bases remained unmatched. The study ran its PCR with 60 Vbeta and 13 Jbeta primers. The assay was immunoSEQ multiplex PCR, and TCRdb's table has in-frame clones only and misses some. The sample lists about 100,000 clones; 63% were seen once. The data originate from a study of cytomegalovirus exposure and HLA in healthy donors. This sequence joins TRBV19 and TRBJ1-2, with TRBD1 matching 7 bases. Sequencing input: PBMCs. The source of this sequence is a human donor in good health. CDR3 loop: CASSIGPTGTGYTF. DNA of the CDR3: TGTGCCAGTAGTATCGGACCGACAGGGACTGGCTACACCTTC.